A single sample gave rise to the 13 T cell receptor beta chains below, sequenced in a study of T cells after yellow fever vaccination. MiXCR was run by TCRdb on the 5' RACE reads, yielding one entry per CDR3 protein. The data contain roughly 85,000 distinct CDR3 sequences, about an eighth of them singletons. Sequencing used CD8+ T cells not binding an NS4B(214-222) dextramer, sorted from PBMCs, obtained roughly 20 days after the first yellow fever vaccination. Receptor source: a man between 18 and 29 years old who received the YFV17D yellow fever vaccine.

This clonotype has more than one count but fewer than ten. This chain connects TRBV14 to TRBJ1-1; D perhaps matches TRBD1 (6 bases). The germline V and J ends were trimmed by 2 bases and 10 bases, with 17 bases remaining between them. This CDR3 region has 14 residues. CDR1 is SGHDN, CDR2 FVKESK, per germline. The CDR3 is CASSQTTGMGRAFF. For the CDR3, the DNA is TGTGCCAGCAGCCAAACTACAGGGATGGGAAGAGCTTTCTTT.

This clonotype was picked up a small number of times. The chain has TRBV6-5 and TRBJ2-2; 7 bases agree with TRBD1. The V gene's germline CDR1 is MNHEY and CDR2 SVGAGI. V was pared by 2 bases and J by 7 bases, with 7 bases of the junction left unmatched. This CDR3 spans 15 amino acids. The chain's CDR3 is CASSYSRGYSGELFF. The CDR3 DNA reads as TGTGCCAGCAGTTACAGCAGGGGGTACAGCGGGGAGCTGTTTTTT.

This clonotype came up many times. This chain links TRBV12-3 or TRBV12-4 with TRBJ2-5; D might be TRBD2 (5 bases). Between the trimmed V and J ends, which lost 2 bases and 4 bases, there was a span of 8 bases. The CDR3 extends over 13 amino acids. The CDR3 spells CASSLLRVETQYF. CDR3 bases: TGTGCCAGCAGTTTATTGCGGGTAGAGACCCAGTACTTC.

The table lists this clonotype with a few counts. V is TRBV20-1 and J is TRBJ2-1, with D tentatively TRBD2 (5 bases). The CDR3 is 15 residues long. The V and J ends lost 1 base and 0 bases respectively, with 10 bases between them. Germline V lookup: CDR1 DFQATT, CDR2 SNEGSKA (reference sequence). This CDR3 is CSARVPTSSYNEQFF. CDR3 DNA: TGCAGTGCTAGAGTTCCTACTAGCTCCTACAATGAGCAGTTCTTC.

The rearrangement links TRBV7-8 to TRBJ2-7; D is perhaps TRBD1 (7 bases). The CDR3 contains 14 residues. Germline V lookup: CDR1 SGHVS, CDR2 FQNEAQ. V was clipped by 6 bases and J by 4 bases, with 16 bases between them. Here the CDR3 reads CASSQGGAGYEQYF. In DNA form, the CDR3 reads TGTGCCAGCAGTCAGGGGGGCGCGGGGTACGAGCAGTACTTC.

Many counts were recorded for this clonotype. V and J are TRBV11-2 and TRBJ2-4; D is perhaps TRBD1 or TRBD2 (5 bases each). The germline V and J ends were trimmed by 2 bases and 3 bases, with 11 bases remaining between them. Germline CDR1 SGHAT, CDR2 FQNNGV. This CDR3 is 15 amino acids long. CDR3 protein: CASSLSLGDKNIQYF. The CDR3 DNA is TGTGCCAGCAGCTTATCCCTGGGGGACAAAAACATTCAGTACTTC.

This clonotype was seen many times. The chain uses TRBV4-1 and TRBJ2-7; a possible D gene is TRBD1 (8 bases). V lost 0 bases and J lost 9, with 18 bases in between. The CDR3 runs to 15 residues. Germline V CDR1 and CDR2: MGHRA, YSYEKL. CDR3 DNA: TGCGCCAGCAGCCAAGAGGGGGGGACAGGATATGTGCAGTACGTC. Residues: CASSQEGGTGYVQYV.

The V call is TRBV7-9, the J call TRBJ2-1, with 11 bases matching TRBD2. Unmatched junction bases numbered 10, after V lost 8 bases and J lost 7 bases. The CDR3 loop spans 15 amino acids. CDR1 is SEHNR and CDR2 is FQNEAQ in the germline V gene (reference sequence). The CDR3 region is CASSLVAGGPNEQFF. Written as DNA, the CDR3 is TGTGCCAGCTCATTGGTAGCGGGGGGGCCAAATGAGCAGTTCTTC.

This chain connects TRBV4-3 to TRBJ1-5, with D hard to call. Germline-derived CDR1 and CDR2 are LGHNA and YSLEER. This CDR3 is 15 amino acids long. The V gene lost 0 bases and the J gene lost 1 base, with 7 bases spanning the gap. CDR3 protein: CASSQDAISNQPQHF. For the CDR3, the DNA is TGCGCCAGCAGCCAAGATGCTATAAGCAATCAGCCCCAGCATTTT.

This clonotype was seen at least ten times. The chain recombines TRBV28 with TRBJ2-1; 7 bases are a match to TRBD1. The CDR3 is made up of 15 amino acids. Germline-derived CDR1 and CDR2 are MDHEN and SYDVKM. The V gene end was trimmed by 2 bases and the J gene end by 3 bases; junction bases not matched to a gene: 4. CDR3 region: CASSLGQVVYNEQFF. CDR3 sequence (DNA): TGTGCCAGCAGTTTAGGACAGGTCGTCTACAATGAGCAGTTCTTC.

This clonotype was observed a handful of times. This chain connects TRBV6-1 to TRBJ1-2; a weak D match, TRBD1 (6 bases). The V end lost 6 bases, the J end lost 5 bases, and 13 bases lay between the germline ends. This CDR3 is built from 13 residues. Germline V lookup: CDR1 MNHNS, CDR2 SASEGT. The CDR3 bases are TGTGCCAGCAGCCCCGCCAGGGGATATGGCTACACCTTC. This sequence encodes CASSPARGYGYTF.

This clonotype was detected a few times. The chain uses TRBV9 and TRBJ2-1; TRBD2 aligns across 12 bases. V trimming: 3 bases; J trimming: 4 bases; junction bases outside the gene matches: 2. There are 15 residues in the CDR3. The germline V gene encodes CDR1 SGDLS and CDR2 YYNGEE. The CDR3 loop is CASSASGGDYNEQFF. In DNA form, the CDR3 reads TGTGCCAGCAGCGCTAGCGGGGGGGATTACAATGAGCAGTTCTTC.

V and J are TRBV6-1 and TRBJ1-3; 7 positions agree with TRBD1. Trimming at V came to 6 bases and at J to 0 bases, leaving 8 bases not matched to a gene. CDR1 and CDR2 (germline): MNHNS, SASEGT. This CDR3 is built from 16 residues. CDR3 sequence reads: CASSSGQATSGNTIYF. The CDR3, as DNA: TGTGCCAGCAGCTCCGGACAGGCCACCTCTGGAAACACCATATATTTT.